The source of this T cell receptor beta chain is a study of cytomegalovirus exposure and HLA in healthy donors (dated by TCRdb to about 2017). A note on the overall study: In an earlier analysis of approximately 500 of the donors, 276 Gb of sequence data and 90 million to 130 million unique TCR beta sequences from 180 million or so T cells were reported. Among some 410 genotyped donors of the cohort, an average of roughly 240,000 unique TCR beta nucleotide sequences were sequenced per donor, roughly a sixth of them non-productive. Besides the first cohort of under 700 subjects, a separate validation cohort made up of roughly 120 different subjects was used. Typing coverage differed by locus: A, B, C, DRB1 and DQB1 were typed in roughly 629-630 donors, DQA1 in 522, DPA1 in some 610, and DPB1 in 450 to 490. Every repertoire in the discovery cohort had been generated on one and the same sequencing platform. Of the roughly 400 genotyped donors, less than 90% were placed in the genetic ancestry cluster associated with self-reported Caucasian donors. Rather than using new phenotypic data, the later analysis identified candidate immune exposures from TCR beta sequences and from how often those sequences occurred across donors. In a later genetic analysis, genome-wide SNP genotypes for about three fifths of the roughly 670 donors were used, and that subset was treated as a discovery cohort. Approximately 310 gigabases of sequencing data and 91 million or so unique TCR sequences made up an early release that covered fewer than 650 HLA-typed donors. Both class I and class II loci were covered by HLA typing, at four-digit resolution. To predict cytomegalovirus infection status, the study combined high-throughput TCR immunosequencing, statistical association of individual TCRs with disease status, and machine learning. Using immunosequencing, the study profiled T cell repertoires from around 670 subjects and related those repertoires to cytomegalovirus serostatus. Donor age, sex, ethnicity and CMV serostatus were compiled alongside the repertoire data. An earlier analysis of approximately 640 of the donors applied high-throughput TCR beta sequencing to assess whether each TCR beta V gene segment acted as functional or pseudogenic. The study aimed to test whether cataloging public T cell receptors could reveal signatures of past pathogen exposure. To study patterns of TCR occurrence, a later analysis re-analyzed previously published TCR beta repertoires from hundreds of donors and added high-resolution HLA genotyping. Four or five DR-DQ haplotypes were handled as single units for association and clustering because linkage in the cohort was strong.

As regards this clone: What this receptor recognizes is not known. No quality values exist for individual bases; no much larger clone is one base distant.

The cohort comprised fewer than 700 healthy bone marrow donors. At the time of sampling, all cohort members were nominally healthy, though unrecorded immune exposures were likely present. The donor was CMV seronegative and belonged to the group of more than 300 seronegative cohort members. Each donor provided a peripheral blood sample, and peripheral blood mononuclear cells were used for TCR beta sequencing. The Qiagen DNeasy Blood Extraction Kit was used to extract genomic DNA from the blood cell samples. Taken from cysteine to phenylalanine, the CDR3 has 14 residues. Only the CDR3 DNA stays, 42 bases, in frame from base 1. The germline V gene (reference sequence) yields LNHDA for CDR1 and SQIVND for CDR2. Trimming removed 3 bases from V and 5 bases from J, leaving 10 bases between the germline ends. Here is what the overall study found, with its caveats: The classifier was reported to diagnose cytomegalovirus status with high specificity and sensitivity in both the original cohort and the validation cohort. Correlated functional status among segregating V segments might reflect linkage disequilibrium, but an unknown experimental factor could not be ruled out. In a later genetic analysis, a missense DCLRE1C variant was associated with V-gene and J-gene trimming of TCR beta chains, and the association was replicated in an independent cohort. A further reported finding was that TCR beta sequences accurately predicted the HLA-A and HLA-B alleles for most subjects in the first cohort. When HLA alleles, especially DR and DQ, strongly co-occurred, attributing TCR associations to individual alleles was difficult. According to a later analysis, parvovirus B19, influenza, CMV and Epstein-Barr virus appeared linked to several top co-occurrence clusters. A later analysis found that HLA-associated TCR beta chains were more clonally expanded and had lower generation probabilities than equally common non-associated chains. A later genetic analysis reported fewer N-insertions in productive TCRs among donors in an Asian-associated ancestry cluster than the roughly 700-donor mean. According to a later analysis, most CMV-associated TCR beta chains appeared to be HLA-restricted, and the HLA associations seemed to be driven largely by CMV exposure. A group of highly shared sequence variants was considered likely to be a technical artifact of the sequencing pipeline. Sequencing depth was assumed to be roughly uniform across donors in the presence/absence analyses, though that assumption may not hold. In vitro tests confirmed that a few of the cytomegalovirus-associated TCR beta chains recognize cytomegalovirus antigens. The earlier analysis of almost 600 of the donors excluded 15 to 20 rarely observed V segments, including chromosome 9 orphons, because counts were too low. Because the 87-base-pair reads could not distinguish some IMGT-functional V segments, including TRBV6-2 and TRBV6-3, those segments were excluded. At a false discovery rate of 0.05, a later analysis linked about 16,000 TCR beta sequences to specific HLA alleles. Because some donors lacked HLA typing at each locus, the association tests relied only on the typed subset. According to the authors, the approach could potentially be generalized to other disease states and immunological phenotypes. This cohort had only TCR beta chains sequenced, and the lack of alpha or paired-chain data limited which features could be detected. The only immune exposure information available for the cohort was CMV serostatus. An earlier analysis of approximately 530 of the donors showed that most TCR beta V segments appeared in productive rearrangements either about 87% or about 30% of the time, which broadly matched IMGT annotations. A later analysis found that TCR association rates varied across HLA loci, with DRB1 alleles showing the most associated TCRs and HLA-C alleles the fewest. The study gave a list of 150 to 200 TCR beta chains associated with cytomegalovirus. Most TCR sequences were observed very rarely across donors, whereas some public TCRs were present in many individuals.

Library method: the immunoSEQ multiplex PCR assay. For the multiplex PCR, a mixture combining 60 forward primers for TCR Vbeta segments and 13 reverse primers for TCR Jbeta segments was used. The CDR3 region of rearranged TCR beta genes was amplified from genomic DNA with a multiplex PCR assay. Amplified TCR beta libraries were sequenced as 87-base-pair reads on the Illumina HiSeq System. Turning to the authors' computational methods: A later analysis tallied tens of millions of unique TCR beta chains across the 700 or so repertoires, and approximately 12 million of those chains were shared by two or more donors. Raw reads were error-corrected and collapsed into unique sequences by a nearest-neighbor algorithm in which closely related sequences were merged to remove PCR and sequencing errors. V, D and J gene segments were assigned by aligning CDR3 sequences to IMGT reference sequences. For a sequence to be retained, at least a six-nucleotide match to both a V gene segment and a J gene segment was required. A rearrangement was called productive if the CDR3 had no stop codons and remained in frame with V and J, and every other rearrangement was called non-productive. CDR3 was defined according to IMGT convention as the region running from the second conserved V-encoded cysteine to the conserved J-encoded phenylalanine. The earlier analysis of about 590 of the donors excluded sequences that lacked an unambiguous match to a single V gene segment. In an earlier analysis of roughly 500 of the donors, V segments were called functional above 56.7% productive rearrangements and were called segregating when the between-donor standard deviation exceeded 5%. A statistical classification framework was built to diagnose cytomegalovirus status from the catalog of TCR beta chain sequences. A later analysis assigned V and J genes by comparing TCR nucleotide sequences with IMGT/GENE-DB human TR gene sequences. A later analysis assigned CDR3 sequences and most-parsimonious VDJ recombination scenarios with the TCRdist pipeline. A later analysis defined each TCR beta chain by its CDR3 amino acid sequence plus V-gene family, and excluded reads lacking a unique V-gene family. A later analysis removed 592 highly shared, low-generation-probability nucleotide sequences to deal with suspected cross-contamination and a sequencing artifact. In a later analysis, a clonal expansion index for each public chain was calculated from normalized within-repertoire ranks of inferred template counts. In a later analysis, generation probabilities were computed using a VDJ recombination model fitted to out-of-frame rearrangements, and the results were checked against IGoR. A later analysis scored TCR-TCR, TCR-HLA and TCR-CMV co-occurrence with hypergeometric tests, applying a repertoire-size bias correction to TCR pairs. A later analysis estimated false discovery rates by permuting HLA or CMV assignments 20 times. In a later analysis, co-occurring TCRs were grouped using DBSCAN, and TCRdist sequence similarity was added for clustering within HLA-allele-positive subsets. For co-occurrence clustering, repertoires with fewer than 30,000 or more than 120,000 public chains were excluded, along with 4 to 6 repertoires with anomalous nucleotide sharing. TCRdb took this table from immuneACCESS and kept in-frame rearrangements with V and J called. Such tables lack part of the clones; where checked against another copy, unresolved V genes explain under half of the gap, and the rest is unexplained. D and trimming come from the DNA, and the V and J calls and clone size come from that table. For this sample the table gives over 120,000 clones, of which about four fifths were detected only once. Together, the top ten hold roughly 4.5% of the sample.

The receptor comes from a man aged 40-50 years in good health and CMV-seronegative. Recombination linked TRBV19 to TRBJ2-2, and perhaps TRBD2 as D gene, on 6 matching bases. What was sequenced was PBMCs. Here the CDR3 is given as CASSIFGGTGELFF. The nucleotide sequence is TGTGCCAGTAGTATCTTCGGGGGAACCGGGGAGCTGTTTTTT. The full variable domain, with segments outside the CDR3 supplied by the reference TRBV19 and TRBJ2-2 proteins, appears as DGGITQSPKYLFRKEGQNVTLSCEQNLNHDAMYWYRQDPGQGLRLIYYSQIVNDFQKGDIAEGYSVSREKKESFPLTVTSAQKNPTAFYLCASSIFGGTGELFFGEGSRLTVL.